What follows are 25 T cell receptor beta chains derived from one specimen sequenced in a study of control samples from healthy donors and cancer patients. Method: immunoSEQ multiplex PCR; TCRdb's copy keeps in-frame clones and lacks some. The sample comprises about 120,000 clones, about nine tenths of which are singletons, and around 8.7% rests with the top ten. The specimen sequenced was blood. The source is a man aged 40-50 years in good health.

CDR3 protein: CASSGLAGGTSTDTQYF. CDR3 nucleotide sequence: TGTGCCAGCTCCGGACTAGCGGGGGGGACTAGCACAGATACGCAGTATTTT. The chain links TRBV7-9 to TRBJ2-3; 15 bases are a match to TRBD2. V trimming: 8 bases; J trimming: 0 bases; junction bases outside the gene matches: 6. CDR1 SEHNR and CDR2 FQNEAQ come from the germline V gene (reference sequence). The CDR3 is 17 amino acids.

The rearrangement joins TRBV10-1 to TRBJ2-1; 10 bases line up with TRBD1. With 6 bases clipped from V and 4 bases from J, the junction kept 12 bases outside the gene matches. The CDR3 is made up of 17 amino acids. Germline V CDR1 and CDR2: WNHNN, SYGVQD (reference sequence). Here the CDR3 DNA reads TGCGCCAGCAGCGACAGAACCGGGACAGGGGCGTACAATGAGCAGTTCTTC. Translating gives CASSDRTGTGAYNEQFF.

This chain joins TRBV18 and TRBJ2-6; D possibly corresponds to TRBD1 (5 bases). V was shortened by 6 bases and J by 0 bases, with 15 bases between the two germline ends. The germline V gene encodes CDR1 KGHSH and CDR2 LQKENI. This CDR3 region has 17 residues. DNA for the CDR3: TGTGCCAGCTCTTCGGGCAGGGCAGGCTCTGGGGCCAACGTCCTGACTTTC. Translating it yields CASSSGRAGSGANVLTF.

CDR3 protein: CASSDPGAPSNTEAFF. The CDR3 nucleotides read TGCGCCAGCAGTGATCCAGGGGCCCCCTCGAACACTGAAGCTTTCTTT. The chain employs TRBV10-1 and TRBJ1-1, with D possibly matching TRBD1 (6 bases). V was clipped by 3 bases and J by 1 base, with 15 bases between them. Germline assignment: CDR1 WNHNN and CDR2 SYGVQD (reference sequence). The CDR3 runs to 16 residues.

The rearrangement links TRBV18 to TRBJ2-5; a possible D gene is TRBD1 (6 bases). Germline CDR1 is KGHSH and CDR2 is LQKENI. V lost 5 bases to trimming and J lost 2 bases, with 12 bases between them. CDR3 length equals 14 residues. In DNA form, the CDR3 reads TGTGCCAGCTCAGCTAACAGGGCTCAAGAGACCCAGTACTTC. It translates to CASSANRAQETQYF.

The chain combines TRBV7-9 with TRBJ2-2; 8 bases match TRBD1. The germline CDR1 and CDR2 sequences are SEHNR and FQNEAQ (reference sequence). The CDR3 runs 16 residues. Unmatched junction bases numbered 10, after V lost 4 bases and J lost 6 bases. CDR3 protein: CASSSAGQGAPGELFF. The DNA of the CDR3 is TGTGCCAGCAGCTCCGCTGGTCAGGGGGCACCCGGGGAGCTGTTTTTT.

This clone was observed once. The V call is TRBV10-1, the J call TRBJ2-7; D unclear. Trimming shortened V by 4 bases and J by 3 bases, and 19 bases separated the two germline ends. The germline CDR1 and CDR2 sequences are WNHNN and SYGVQD (reference sequence). The CDR3 consists of 16 residues. This CDR3 reads CASSAETRKEVYEQYF. In DNA, the CDR3 is TGCGCCAGCAGTGCCGAGACCCGAAAAGAGGTCTACGAGCAGTACTTC.

The chain couples TRBV9 to TRBJ1-2, with D unresolved. V was trimmed by 3 bases and J by 0 bases, leaving 12 bases between them. The CDR3 extends over 15 amino acids. Germline V lookup: CDR1 SGDLS, CDR2 YYNGEE. The CDR3 protein is CASSEPQLANYGYTF. As DNA, the CDR3 is TGTGCCAGCAGCGAGCCCCAACTAGCTAACTATGGCTACACCTTC. Based on the CDR3 plus reference TRBV9 and TRBJ1-2, the full variable domain is DSGVTQTPKHLITATGQRVTLRCSPRSGDLSVYWYQQSLDQGLQFLIQYYNGEERAKGNILERFSAQQFPDLHSELNLSSLELGDSALYFCASSEPQLANYGYTFGSGTRLTVV.

The gene calls are TRBV6-5 and TRBJ2-7, with TRBD1 as a possible D gene (5 bases). Germline V gene sequence: CDR1 MNHEY, CDR2 SVGAGI. The CDR3 spans 16 residues. The ends were cut back, 3 bases at V and 5 bases at J, with 20 bases in the middle. The CDR3, as DNA: TGTGCCAGCAGTTATGGGGCCGTGGGGCGAGGTCACGAGCAGTACTTC. Amino acids: CASSYGAVGRGHEQYF.

The chain combines TRBV9 with TRBJ2-5, with 7 bases matching TRBD2. This CDR3 contains 15 residues. Losses at the gene ends were 4 bases for V and 2 bases for J; bases not matched to a gene: 8. The germline V gene has CDR1 SGDLS and CDR2 YYNGEE. For the CDR3, the DNA is TGTGCCAGCAGCCCGGGGGGACTTACACAAGAGACCCAGTACTTC. Protein product: CASSPGGLTQETQYF.

Within the sample, this clone is medium-sized. The V call is TRBV24-1, the J call TRBJ2-6; TRBD1 agrees at 7 bases. The CDR3 extends over 18 amino acids. Trimming at V came to 4 bases and at J to 3 bases, leaving 11 bases not matched to a gene. Germline CDR1 reads KGHDR; CDR2 reads SFDVKD. The chain's CDR3 is CATSDSTTGFVGANVLTF. CDR3 nucleotide sequence: TGTGCCACCAGTGACTCCACGACAGGGTTCGTTGGGGCCAACGTCCTGACTTTC.

CDR3 sequence (DNA): TGTGCCAGCTCACATGGGCAGTACGAGCAGTACTTC. As protein: CASSHGQYEQYF. The genes are TRBV7-9 and TRBJ2-7; no firm D call. V lost 8 bases and J 4 bases, leaving 12 bases between the germline ends. Germline loops: CDR1 SEHNR, CDR2 FQNEAQ (reference sequence). This CDR3 comprises 12 residues.

The V call is TRBV6-6, the J call TRBJ2-4, with 10 bases matching TRBD1. V was pared by 6 bases and J by 8 bases, with 10 bases of the junction left unmatched. Germline CDR1 is MNHNY and CDR2 is SVGAGI (reference sequence). The CDR3 extends over 15 amino acids. CDR3 region: CASRAGTGDGHIQYF. CDR3 nucleotide sequence: TGTGCCAGCAGAGCAGGGACAGGGGACGGACACATTCAGTACTTC.

The rearrangement joins TRBV6-4 to TRBJ2-4, with TRBD1 matching over 11 bases. CDR1 is MRHNA, CDR2 SNTAGT, per germline. CDR3 length equals 17 residues. The J segment lost 7 bases and the V segment lost 5 bases, leaving 13 bases of the junction unmatched. Written as DNA, the CDR3 is TGTGCCAGCAGTATCCTTTTCCGGGACAGGGGGGAGAACATTCAGTACTTC. Its protein is CASSILFRDRGENIQYF.

V is TRBV30 and J is TRBJ1-1; D remains ambiguous. CDR1 GTSNPN and CDR2 SVGIG come from the germline V gene (reference sequence). The CDR3 length is 14 residues. V gave up 4 bases and J gave up 1 base, with 13 bases separating them. CDR3 protein: CAWNGPTSNTEAFF. The DNA of the CDR3 is TGTGCCTGGAACGGGCCGACGTCGAACACTGAAGCTTTCTTT. The whole variable domain, remainder taken from reference TRBV30 and TRBJ1-1, is SQTIHQWPATLVQPVGSPLSLECTVEGTSNPNLYWYRQAAGRGLQLLFYSVGIGQISSEVPQNLSASRPQDRQFILSSKKLLLSDSGFYLCAWNGPTSNTEAFFGQGTRLTVV.

V is TRBV5-6 and J is TRBJ1-5; D is undetermined. Germline V gene data show CDR1 as SGHDT and CDR2 as YYEEEE. With 5 bases removed from V and 0 bases from J, the gap between germline ends came to 12 bases. The CDR3 is made up of 15 amino acids. The CDR3: CASSLLGFSNQPQHF. CDR3 coding DNA: TGTGCCAGCAGTCTGTTGGGTTTTAGCAATCAGCCCCAGCATTTT.

The sample holds one count of this clone. V and J are TRBV5-1 and TRBJ1-1; D is ambiguous. From germline, CDR1 is SGHRS and CDR2 YFSETQ. V was clipped by 3 bases and J by 6 bases, with 9 bases between them. This CDR3 has 12 residues. The chain's CDR3 is CASSSNGAEAFF. The CDR3 coding sequence is TGCGCCAGCAGCTCCAACGGGGCTGAAGCTTTCTTT.

The CDR3 reads CASSSLGGEVYNEQFF. In nucleotides, the CDR3 is TGTGCCAGTAGCAGCCTTGGGGGGGAGGTCTACAATGAGCAGTTCTTC. The chain carries TRBV19 and TRBJ2-1, with 7 bases that match TRBD2. This CDR3 spans 16 amino acids. Germline CDR1 is LNHDA and CDR2 is SQIVND (reference sequence). After removal of 6 bases from V and 3 bases from J, the junction contained 11 bases not matched to a gene.

V usage is TRBV9 and J usage is TRBJ2-1, with 7 bases that match TRBD2. Germline assignment: CDR1 SGDLS and CDR2 YYNGEE. The CDR3 has 14 amino acids. Losses at the gene ends were 2 bases for V and 4 bases for J; bases not matched to a gene: 3. CDR3 DNA: TGTGCCAGCAGCGTCGCGGGAGCATACAATGAGCAGTTCTTC. It codes for CASSVAGAYNEQFF. Using reference TRBV9 and TRBJ2-1 for the parts outside the CDR3, the full variable domain is DSGVTQTPKHLITATGQRVTLRCSPRSGDLSVYWYQQSLDQGLQFLIQYYNGEERAKGNILERFSAQQFPDLHSELNLSSLELGDSALYFCASSVAGAYNEQFFGPGTRLTVL.

The chain combines TRBV14 with TRBJ2-1; TRBD1 matches 10 bases. Germline values: CDR1 SGHDN, CDR2 FVKESK. This CDR3 is 18 amino acids long. J gave up 7 bases and V 1 base, and 13 bases lay outside the gene matches. The CDR3 region has the DNA TGTGCCAGCAGCCAAGCAAACTCGGGACAGGGGATAAAGAATGAGCAGTTCTTC. Its protein product is CASSQANSGQGIKNEQFF.

The V call is TRBV21-1, the J call TRBJ1-1; no check of the table's D call, TRBD1, against the DNA was made. TRBV21-1 is noted as a pseudogene. CDR3 size: 15 residues. Here the CDR3 DNA reads TGTGCCAGCAGCAAGACGCAGGGTGCGAACACTGAAGCTTTCTTT. Its protein product is CASSKTQGANTEAFF.

This chain links TRBV25-1 with TRBJ1-1, with D unresolved. The germline CDR1 and CDR2 sequences are MGHDK and SYGVNS. The CDR3 loop spans 17 amino acids. Trimming cost V 2 bases and J 0 bases, with 16 bases left between them. CDR3 sequence reads: CASSEGGIGMLNTEAFF. The CDR3 bases are TGTGCCAGCAGTGAAGGTGGAATCGGGATGTTGAACACTGAAGCTTTCTTT.

A note on this clone: Distinct nucleotide sequences in the sample also encode this CDR3. V gene TRBV6-5 combines with J gene TRBJ1-5, with 9 positions matching TRBD1. The CDR3 sequence is 14 residues long. From germline, CDR1 is MNHEY and CDR2 SVGAGI. Trimming at V came to 6 bases and at J to 2 bases, leaving 2 bases not matched to a gene. Here the CDR3 reads CASSRQGGNQPQHF. CDR3 sequence (DNA): TGTGCCAGCAGCCGACAGGGGGGCAATCAGCCCCAGCATTTT.

The chain recombines TRBV18 with TRBJ1-5; D may be TRBD1 (5 bases). Per germline, CDR1 KGHSH and CDR2 LQKENI. The CDR3 spans 14 residues. With 5 bases removed from V and 3 bases from J, the gap between germline ends came to 11 bases. This CDR3 is CASSLGGTNQPQHF. CDR3 DNA: TGTGCCAGCTCATTGGGGGGTACCAATCAGCCCCAGCATTTT. Filled out from reference TRBV18 and TRBJ1-5, the complete variable domain reads NAGVMQNPRHLVRRRGQEARLRCSPMKGHSHVYWYRQLPEEGLKFMVYLQKENIIDESGMPKERFSAEFPKEGPSILRIQQVVRGDSAAYFCASSLGGTNQPQHFGDGTRLSIL.

This rearrangement joins TRBV18 to TRBJ2-6, with 9 bases that match TRBD1. V dropped 3 bases and J dropped 2; count of bases not matched to a gene: 11. The CDR3 is made up of 19 amino acids. CDR1 and CDR2 (germline): KGHSH, LQKENI. CDR3: CASSPWGQGGKAGANVLTF. The DNA of the CDR3 is TGTGCCAGCTCACCCTGGGGACAGGGAGGAAAGGCTGGGGCCAACGTCCTGACTTTC.